This T cell receptor (beta chain) is drawn from a study of identical twins. Study-wide results and limits: Out-of-frame alpha sequences shared by twins were enriched for low generation probability.

The CDR3 extends over 15 amino acids. In germline, CDR1 is LGHDT, CDR2 YNNKEL (reference sequence). The V gene lost 3 bases and the J gene lost 1 base, with 7 bases spanning the gap. This clonotype was seen only a few times. Its specificity is unknown. TCRdb reprocessed the 5' RACE reads with MiXCR, giving one entry per CDR3 protein. The repertoire holds just over 450,000 distinct CDR3 sequences, with approximately 15% as singletons. This same sample was also taken into another study, of yellow fever vaccine responses in identical twins. That report adds: The T cell response to vaccination in identical twins was reportedly partly convergent and partly personalized.

This receptor was taken from a woman younger than 30 in good health. The chain joins TRBV3-1 to TRBJ2-6; D unclear. Material for sequencing was CD4+ T cells sorted from blood. CDR3 nucleotides: TGTGCCAGCAGCCATAGAGCGTCTGGGGCCAACGTCCTGACTTTC. It is translated as CASSHRASGANVLTF.